These T cell receptor beta chains were read from a single sample in a study of post-analysis software for immune sequencing data. Using its own MiXCR run on the PCR reads, TCRdb lists one record per CDR3 protein. This table holds 550,000 to 700,000 distinct CDR3 sequences, roughly 45% found once. The source material was blood. These receptors all come from a girl under 18 with multiple sclerosis. Both conserved end residues are part of each CDR3. The order of the fields is V gene, CDR3 protein.

V gene: TRBV28; CDR3 protein: CASSFSPTTEETQYF
V gene: TRBV10-3; CDR3 protein: CAIGGRGNQPQHF
V gene: TRBV29-1; CDR3 protein: CSAGAGLNYGYTF
V gene: TRBV29-1; CDR3 protein: CSAHRDRHNNEQFF
V gene: TRBV12-3/TRBV12-4; CDR3 protein: CASVNPTSGSANIQYF
V gene: TRBV10-3; CDR3 protein: CATYLTQGAGTDTQYF
V gene: TRBV7-9; CDR3 protein: CAQRGRQLLHNEQFF
V gene: TRBV5-8; CDR3 protein: CASSLGRRPNYGYTF
V gene: TRBV6-6; CDR3 protein: CASSFSGGSQETQYF
V gene: TRBV14; CDR3 protein: CASSRQTGVHGYTF
V gene: TRBV27; CDR3 protein: CASSSGRDSYNEQFF